The 14 T cell receptor beta chains below were found in one sample sequenced in a study of Ad26.COV2.S vaccination and SARS-CoV-2 variants. Only in-frame clones appear in the TCRdb table, and some are missing; sequencing was by immunoSEQ multiplex PCR. This table has about 440,000 clones, 90% appearing once. Treatment here: 19 received Ad26.COV2.S at low or high dose, single or two shots; several received placebo; per-sample allocation not given. The investigators took samples on day 63 after the first vaccine or placebo injection. The sample consisted of peripheral blood, taken in a trial of Ad26.COV2.S vaccine versus placebo. These receptor sequences come from a person between 18 and 59 years old who received the Ad26.COV2.S COVID-19 vaccine or a placebo.

This clone was seen more than once but under ten times. The V gene is TRBV19, the J gene TRBJ2-1; TRBD1 agrees at 10 bases. With 3 bases clipped from V and 0 bases from J, the junction kept 5 bases outside the gene matches. Germline CDR1 and CDR2: LNHDA and SQIVND (reference sequence). The CDR3 runs 17 residues. The CDR3 is CASSIGTGVPSYNEQFF. For the CDR3, the DNA is TGTGCCAGTAGTATCGGGACAGGGGTCCCCTCCTACAATGAGCAGTTCTTC.

The rearrangement uses TRBV28 and TRBJ1-5; unclear D gene. V lost 5 bases, J lost 3 bases, and 17 bases lay in between. Germline-derived CDR1 and CDR2 are MDHEN and SYDVKM. This CDR3 has 16 residues. The CDR3 is CASSRNDIGSNQPQHF. For the CDR3, the DNA is TGTGCCAGCAGTCGTAACGATATAGGGTCCAATCAGCCCCAGCATTTT.

The rearrangement joins TRBV5-5 to TRBJ2-7; D is perhaps TRBD1 or TRBD2 (5 bases each). From germline, CDR1 is SGHKS and CDR2 YYEKEE (reference sequence). Trimming took off 9 bases at V and 5 bases at J, with 15 bases between the two ends. This CDR3 region has 12 residues. The CDR3 protein is CATGRNFDEQYF. The DNA of the CDR3 is TGTGCCACAGGGAGAAACTTCGACGAGCAGTACTTC. Combining the CDR3 with reference TRBV5-5 and TRBJ2-7 gives the whole variable domain DAGVTQSPTHLIKTRGQQVTLRCSPISGHKSVSWYQQVLGQGPQFIFQYYEKEERGRGNFPDRFSARQFPNYSSELNVNALLLGDSALYLCATGRNFDEQYFGPGTRLTVT.

This chain uses TRBV5-4 with TRBJ2-5; D possibly matches TRBD1 or TRBD2 (6 bases each). The V end was cut by 1 base, the J end by 5 bases, with 18 bases between. Germline CDR1 reads SGHNT; CDR2 reads YYREEE (reference sequence). The CDR3 runs to 16 residues. CDR3 protein: CASSLPRLGGRETQYF. The CDR3 region has the DNA TGTGCCAGCAGCTTGCCCCGACTAGGGGGGCGGGAGACCCAGTACTTC.

This sequence joins TRBV29-1 and TRBJ2-1; TRBD1 or TRBD2 may be the D gene (5 bases each). Trimming shortened V by 7 bases and J by 0 bases, and 10 bases separated the two germline ends. Germline loops: CDR1 SQVTM, CDR2 ANQGSEA. The CDR3 is 13 residues long. The DNA for the CDR3 is TGCAGCGGGGGGTTTAGCTCCTACAATGAGCAGTTCTTC. Encoded protein: CSGGFSSYNEQFF.

This clone was seen a single time. The chain recombines TRBV19 with TRBJ2-1, with 12 bases fitting TRBD2. After removal of 6 bases from V and 4 bases from J, the junction contained 10 bases not matched to a gene. Germline V gene lookup returns CDR1 LNHDA and CDR2 SQIVND (reference sequence). There are 17 residues in the CDR3. The CDR3 spells CASSSTSGSSGYNEQFF. The CDR3 DNA reads TGTGCCAGTAGCTCGACTAGCGGGAGTTCAGGTTACAATGAGCAGTTCTTC.

This sequence joins TRBV24-1 and TRBJ2-7; TRBD1 matches 10 bases. Germline assignment: CDR1 KGHDR and CDR2 SFDVKD. The CDR3 extends over 15 amino acids. J gave up 7 bases and V 4 bases, and 9 bases lay outside the gene matches. The CDR3 spells CATSDTTGGNGEQYF. CDR3 nucleotides: TGTGCCACCAGTGACACGACAGGGGGCAACGGGGAGCAGTACTTC.

This clone was seen just once. The V and J genes are TRBV10-3 and TRBJ2-5; possible D gene TRBD2, 6 bases. Germline lookup yields CDR1 ENHRY and CDR2 SYGVKD. The CDR3 consists of 13 residues. The V end was cut by 10 bases, the J end by 3 bases, with 15 bases between. Here the CDR3 reads CATEGLSKETQYF. In DNA form, the CDR3 reads TGTGCCACAGAGGGACTGTCTAAAGAGACCCAGTACTTC.

The CDR3 sequence is CSVGTGPSPSNEQFF. The CDR3 coding sequence is TGCAGCGTTGGGACCGGGCCTTCCCCCTCCAATGAGCAGTTCTTC. This sequence joins TRBV29-1 and TRBJ2-1, with D uncertain. From germline, CDR1 is SQVTM and CDR2 ANQGSEA. The CDR3 has 15 residues. Trimming removed 4 bases from V and 6 bases from J, with 19 bases in between.

V and J are TRBV5-1 and TRBJ2-1; 8 bases align to TRBD2. The CDR3 totals 16 residues. Germline CDR1 is SGHRS and CDR2 is YFSETQ. J lost 5 bases, V lost 4 bases, and 11 bases had no gene match. Here the CDR3 DNA reads TGCGCCAGCAGCCCACGTAGCGGGACGGTCCACAATGAGCAGTTCTTC. Amino acids: CASSPRSGTVHNEQFF.

Note on this clone: This CDR3 is also generated by other DNA sequences in the sample. CDR3 loop: CASSVGGFSYEQYF. The CDR3 DNA is TGTGCCAGCAGCGTAGGAGGGTTCTCCTACGAGCAGTACTTC. The chain joins TRBV9 to TRBJ2-7, with TRBD2 as a possible D gene (5 bases). The CDR3 length is 14 residues. Germline CDR1 and CDR2: SGDLS and YYNGEE. V dropped 0 bases and J dropped 0 bases, with 7 bases sitting between them.

CDR3 in DNA: TGTGCCAGCAGCTTTAGTGCCAGGGAGCAGTTCTTC. Encoded protein: CASSFSAREQFF. The chain joins TRBV7-9 to TRBJ2-1; no reliable D call. Germline V gives CDR1 SEHNR, CDR2 FQNEAQ (reference sequence). There are 12 residues in the CDR3. V shed 3 bases and J shed 10 bases, with 10 bases lying between them.

J is TRBJ2-1 and V is TRBV5-4, with TRBD1 matching over 9 bases. The length of the CDR3 is 13 residues. Germline trimming cut 2 bases from V and 10 bases from J; bases unmatched to any gene: 4. CDR1 SGHNT and CDR2 YYREEE come from the germline V gene (reference sequence). The CDR3 reads CASSFTGGWEQFF. As DNA, the CDR3 is TGTGCCAGCAGCTTTACAGGGGGCTGGGAGCAGTTCTTC.

The V and J genes are TRBV24-1 and TRBJ2-7; 8 bases agree with TRBD1. The CDR3 runs 14 residues. The germline CDR1 and CDR2 sequences are KGHDR and SFDVKD. V was pared by 4 bases and J by 2 bases, with 3 bases of the junction left unmatched. The CDR3 DNA reads TGTGCCACCAGTGAGGGGACAGGCCCCTACGAGCAGTACTTC. It codes for CATSEGTGPYEQYF.